Each of the 13 T cell receptor beta chains below was sequenced from the same sample in a study of identical twins. TCRdb re-derived calls from the 5' RACE reads in MiXCR, one entry per CDR3 protein. The sample records some 270,000 distinct CDR3 sequences, approximately 8.3% being singletons. Separately, the same data were catalogued under a study of yellow fever vaccine responses in identical twins.

Material: CD8+ T cells sorted from blood. The receptors derive from a woman aged 18-30 years in good health.

This clonotype occurred a few times. The chain combines TRBV7-8 with TRBJ2-7, with unresolved D. The V gene lost 1 base and the J gene lost 5 bases, with 6 bases spanning the gap. Per germline, CDR1 SGHVS and CDR2 FQNEAQ. The CDR3 spans 12 residues. The CDR3 bases are TGTGCCAGCAGCTTAGTCCGGAACGAGCAGTACTTC. It encodes CASSLVRNEQYF.

This clonotype was observed at least ten times. V usage is TRBV7-2 and J usage is TRBJ2-7; D is perhaps TRBD1 (6 bases). The germline V gene encodes CDR1 SGHTA and CDR2 FQGNSA. The ends were cut back, 5 bases at V and 2 bases at J, with 10 bases in the middle. CDR3 length equals 13 residues. CDR3 nucleotide sequence: TGTGCCAGCAGCCCGGACAGTACCTACGAGCAGTACTTC. This codes for CASSPDSTYEQYF.

In its sample, this clonotype was seen a few times. For the CDR3, the DNA is TGCAGTGCAAGGGACAGAGACTTTCCGGGCCTGTTCCCAGATACGCAGTATTTT. It codes for CSARDRDFPGLFPDTQYF. The chain couples TRBV20-1 to TRBJ2-3, with TRBD1 matching 7 bases. The junction had 22 bases not matched to a gene; V was cut back by 6 bases and J by 4 bases. The CDR3 spans 18 residues. Germline V gives CDR1 DFQATT, CDR2 SNEGSKA (reference sequence).

The rearrangement uses TRBV5-4 and TRBJ1-6, with 8 bases fitting TRBD1. This CDR3 comprises 12 residues. With 10 bases clipped from V and 6 bases from J, the junction kept 3 bases outside the gene matches. The germline gives CDR1 SGHNT, CDR2 YYREEE (reference sequence). The CDR3 loop is CAGGQANSPLHF. Written as DNA, the CDR3 is TGTGCCGGGGGACAGGCTAATTCACCCCTCCACTTT.

The table lists this clonotype with many counts. This chain links TRBV13 with TRBJ1-5; perhaps TRBD1 as D (5 bases). CDR1 is PRHDT, CDR2 FYEKMQ, per germline (reference sequence). The V gene lost 5 bases and the J gene lost 1 base, with 9 bases spanning the gap. The CDR3 extends over 14 amino acids. In DNA form, the CDR3 reads TGTGCCAGCAGCGCAGGGAGAAGCAATCAGCCCCAGCATTTT. This codes for CASSAGRSNQPQHF.

This clonotype showed up just a few times. The CDR3 loop is CASSLEGVPVSTDTQYF. The CDR3, as DNA: TGCGCCAGCAGCTTGGAGGGCGTACCTGTGAGCACAGATACGCAGTATTTT. The rearrangement links TRBV5-1 to TRBJ2-3; D remains unclear. Germline V lookup: CDR1 SGHRS, CDR2 YFSETQ. The CDR3 is made up of 17 amino acids. V was pared by 0 bases and J by 0 bases, with 14 bases between. Variable domain in full (rest from reference TRBV5-1 and TRBJ2-3): KAGVTQTPRYLIKTRGQQVTLSCSPISGHRSVSWYQQTPGQGLQFLFEYFSETQRNKGNFPGRFSGRQFSNSRSEMNVSTLELGDSALYLCASSLEGVPVSTDTQYFGPGTRLTVL.

This clonotype was recorded at least ten times. The chain joins TRBV7-2 to TRBJ2-1; 12 nucleotides match TRBD2. CDR1 and CDR2 from the germline V gene are SGHTA and FQGNSA. This CDR3 comprises 20 residues. Germline trimming cut 0 bases from V and 7 bases from J; bases unmatched to any gene: 16. This CDR3 is CASSLAWMLAGGRSGNEQFF. The CDR3 DNA reads as TGTGCCAGCAGCTTAGCTTGGATGCTAGCGGGAGGGCGAAGTGGAAATGAGCAGTTCTTC.

This clonotype appeared many times. This chain joins TRBV7-2 and TRBJ2-7, with 8 bases that match TRBD1. Germline trimming cut 3 bases from V and 4 bases from J; bases unmatched to any gene: 8. Germline V lookup: CDR1 SGHTA, CDR2 FQGNSA. The CDR3 covers 15 residues. The CDR3 sequence is CASSLLGTGDYEQYF. DNA for the CDR3: TGTGCCAGCAGCTTGTTGGGGACAGGAGATTACGAGCAGTACTTC.

The chain employs TRBV7-2 and TRBJ2-3, with unresolved D. Germline V gene lookup returns CDR1 SGHTA and CDR2 FQGNSA. Trimming took 5 bases from V and 0 from J, leaving 12 bases between them. The CDR3 is made up of 15 amino acids. CDR3 nucleotides: TGTGCCAGCAGCCTACCCCCCGTAAGCACAGATACGCAGTATTTT. It specifies CASSLPPVSTDTQYF.

The chain couples TRBV5-6 to TRBJ2-1; no firm D call. With 2 bases removed from V and 4 bases from J, the gap between germline ends came to 16 bases. The CDR3 is made up of 16 amino acids. Germline V gene data show CDR1 as SGHDT and CDR2 as YYEEEE. The CDR3 nucleotides read TGTGCCAGCAGCTTTTTCAAAACGCCGATTTACAATGAGCAGTTCTTC. It yields the protein CASSFFKTPIYNEQFF.

The rearrangement uses TRBV11-2 and TRBJ2-7; D gene ambiguous. The CDR3 loop spans 16 amino acids. Germline V gene data show CDR1 as SGHAT and CDR2 as FQNNGV. The germline V and J ends were trimmed by 5 bases and 0 bases, with 17 bases remaining between them. The CDR3 reads CASSPTHGLGSYEQYF. The CDR3 nucleotides are TGTGCCAGCAGCCCTACGCATGGGCTGGGCTCCTACGAGCAGTACTTC.

The chain's CDR3 is CASSSPVTGSYEQYF. CDR3 nucleotide sequence: TGCGCCAGCAGCTCCCCGGTGACAGGTTCCTACGAGCAGTACTTC. This chain joins TRBV5-1 and TRBJ2-7; perhaps TRBD1 as D (6 bases). Trimming stripped 3 bases from V and 1 base from J, with 14 bases between. Looked up from germline, CDR1 is SGHRS and CDR2 is YFSETQ. This CDR3 region has 15 residues.

This clonotype turned up a few times. V and J are TRBV27 and TRBJ1-2; TRBD1 is a possible D gene (6 bases). There are 14 residues in the CDR3. The V gene lost 0 bases and the J gene lost 8 bases, with 13 bases spanning the gap. The germline V gene encodes CDR1 MNHEY and CDR2 SMNVEV (reference sequence). The CDR3 reads CASSLSRGGRGYTF. The CDR3 DNA sequence: TGTGCCAGCAGTTTATCCAGGGGCGGGCGCGGCTACACCTTC.